This TCR beta chain originates from a study of PD-1 blockade in classical Hodgkin lymphoma. Study overall: Intravenous infusions of nivolumab 3 mg/kg reached patients every 2 weeks.

Note on this clone: Its antigen is undetermined.

The trim removed 7 bases at V and 6 bases at J, leaving 11 bases unmatched. The CDR3 is made up of 15 amino acids. Germline V gene sequence: CDR1 LNHDA, CDR2 SQIVND (reference sequence). Assay used: immunoSEQ multiplex PCR; TCRdb lists only in-frame clones, some missing. The table includes fewer than 110,000 clones, about 89% detected once. General study findings and limits: Complete responders had baseline diversity similar to newly diagnosed patients. TCR diversity at baseline was reported to be reduced in newly diagnosed patients relative to healthy donors.

With no exception, relapse followed autologous stem cell transplantation in all patients, and brentuximab vedotin exposure varied. Reported best responses ranged across complete response, partial response or progressive disease. The sample was peripheral blood mononuclear cells (PBMCs), taken before the second cycle of nivolumab. The chain employs TRBV19 and TRBJ2-3; 9 bases are shared with TRBD1. The sequence came from a human donor with classical Hodgkin lymphoma. CDR3 sequence reads: CASTPGQGHLDTQYF. The CDR3 region has the DNA TGTGCCAGTACCCCGGGACAGGGTCACTTGGATACGCAGTATTTT. Full variable domain (missing parts from reference TRBV19 and TRBJ2-3): DGGITQSPKYLFRKEGQNVTLSCEQNLNHDAMYWYRQDPGQGLRLIYYSQIVNDFQKGDIAEGYSVSREKKESFPLTVTSAQKNPTAFYLCASTPGQGHLDTQYFGPGTRLTVL.